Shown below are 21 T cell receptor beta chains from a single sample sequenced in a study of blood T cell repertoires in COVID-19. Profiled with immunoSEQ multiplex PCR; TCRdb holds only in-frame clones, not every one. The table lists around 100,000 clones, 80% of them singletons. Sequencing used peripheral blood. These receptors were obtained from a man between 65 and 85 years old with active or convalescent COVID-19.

The DNA of the CDR3 is TGTGCCAGCAGCTCAGGGACAAGCATTCAGTACTTC. Amino acid sequence: CASSSGTSIQYF. The V gene is TRBV7-9, the J gene TRBJ2-4, with D perhaps TRBD1 (6 bases). The CDR3 covers 12 residues. The V and J ends lost 4 bases and 9 bases respectively, with 10 bases between them. Germline CDR1 is SEHNR and CDR2 is FQNEAQ (reference sequence). Complete variable domain (other parts from reference TRBV7-9 and TRBJ2-4): DTGVSQNPRHKITKRGQNVTFRCDPISEHNRLYWYRQTLGQGPEFLTYFQNEAQLEKSRLLSDRFSAERPKGSFSTLEIQRTEQGDSAMYLCASSSGTSIQYFGAGTRLSVL.

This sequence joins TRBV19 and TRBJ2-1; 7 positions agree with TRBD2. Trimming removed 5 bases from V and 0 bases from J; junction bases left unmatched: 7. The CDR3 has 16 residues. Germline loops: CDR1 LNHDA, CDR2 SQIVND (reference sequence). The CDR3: CASSPSGPSSYNEQFF. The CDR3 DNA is TGTGCCAGTAGTCCTAGCGGCCCTAGCTCCTACAATGAGCAGTTCTTC.

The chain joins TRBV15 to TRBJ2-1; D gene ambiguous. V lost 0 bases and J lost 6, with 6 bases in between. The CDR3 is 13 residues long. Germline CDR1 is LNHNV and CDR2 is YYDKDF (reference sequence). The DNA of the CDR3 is TGTGCCACCAGCAGAGACTACGCCAATGAGCAGTTCTTC. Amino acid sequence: CATSRDYANEQFF.

The DNA of the CDR3 is TGCGCCAGCAGCCAAGCCCTAAGCCAGGGTGCAGCCCAAGAGACCCAGTACTTC. It translates to CASSQALSQGAAQETQYF. The chain recombines TRBV4-3 with TRBJ2-5; D perhaps matches TRBD1 (5 bases). The germline V and J ends were trimmed by 1 base and 1 base, with 19 bases remaining between them. The CDR3 consists of 18 residues. Germline V gives CDR1 LGHNA, CDR2 YSLEER.

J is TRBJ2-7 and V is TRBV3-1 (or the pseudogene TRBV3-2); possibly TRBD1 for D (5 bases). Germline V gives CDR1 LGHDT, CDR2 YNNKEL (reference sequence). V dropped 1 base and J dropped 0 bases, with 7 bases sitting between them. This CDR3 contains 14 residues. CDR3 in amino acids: CASSQVQGSYEQYF. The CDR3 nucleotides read TGTGCCAGCAGCCAAGTGCAGGGCTCCTACGAGCAGTACTTC.

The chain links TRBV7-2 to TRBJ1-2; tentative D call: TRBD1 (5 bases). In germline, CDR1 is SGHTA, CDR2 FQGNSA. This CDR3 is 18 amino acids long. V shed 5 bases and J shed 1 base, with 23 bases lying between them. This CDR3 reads CASSPSFAGQSINYGYTF. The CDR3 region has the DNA TGTGCCAGCAGCCCCTCCTTTGCAGGGCAGTCCATTAACTATGGCTACACCTTC.

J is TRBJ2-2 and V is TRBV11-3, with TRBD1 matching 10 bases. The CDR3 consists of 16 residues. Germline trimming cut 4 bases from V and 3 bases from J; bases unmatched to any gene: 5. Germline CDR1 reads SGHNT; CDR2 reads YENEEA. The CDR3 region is CASSSGQGMHTGELFF. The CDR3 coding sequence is TGTGCCAGCAGCTCGGGACAGGGGATGCACACCGGGGAGCTGTTTTTT. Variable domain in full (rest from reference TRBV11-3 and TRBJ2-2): EAGVVQSPRYKIIEKKQPVAFWCNPISGHNTLYWYLQNLGQGPELLIRYENEEAVDDSQLPKDRFSAERLKGVDSTLKIQPAELGDSAVYLCASSSGQGMHTGELFFGEGSRLTVL.

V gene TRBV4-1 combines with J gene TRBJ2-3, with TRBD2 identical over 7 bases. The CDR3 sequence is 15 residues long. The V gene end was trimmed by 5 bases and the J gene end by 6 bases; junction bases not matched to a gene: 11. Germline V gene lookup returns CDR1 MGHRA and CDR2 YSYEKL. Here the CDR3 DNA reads TGCGCCAGCAGCACCCGACTAGCTGAGTTTGATACGCAGTATTTT. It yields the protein CASSTRLAEFDTQYF.

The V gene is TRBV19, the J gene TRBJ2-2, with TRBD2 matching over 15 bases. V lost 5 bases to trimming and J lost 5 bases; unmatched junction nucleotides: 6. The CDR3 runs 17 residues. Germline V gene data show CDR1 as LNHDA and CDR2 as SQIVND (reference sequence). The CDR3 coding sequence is TGTGCCAGTAGTGGTAAAGGACTAGCGGGAGGGACCGGGGAGCTGTTTTTT. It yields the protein CASSGKGLAGGTGELFF.

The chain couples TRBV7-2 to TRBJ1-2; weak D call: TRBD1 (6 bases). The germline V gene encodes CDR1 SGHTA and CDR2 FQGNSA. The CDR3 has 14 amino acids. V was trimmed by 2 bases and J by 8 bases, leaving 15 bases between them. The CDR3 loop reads CASSLRGIKEGYTF. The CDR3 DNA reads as TGTGCCAGCAGCTTAAGGGGGATAAAGGAGGGCTACACCTTC. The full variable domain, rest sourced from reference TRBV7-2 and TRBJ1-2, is GAGVSQSPSNKVTEKGKDVELRCDPISGHTALYWYRQSLGQGLEFLIYFQGNSAPDKSGLPSDRFSAERTGGSVSTLTIQRTQQEDSAVYLCASSLRGIKEGYTFGSGTRLTVV.

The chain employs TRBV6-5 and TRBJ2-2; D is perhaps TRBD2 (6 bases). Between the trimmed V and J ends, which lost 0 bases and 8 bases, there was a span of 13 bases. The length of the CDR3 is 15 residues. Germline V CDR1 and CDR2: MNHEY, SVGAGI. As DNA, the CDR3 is TGTGCCAGCAGTTACTCGTTCGGGGGATCAGGGGAGCTGTTTTTT. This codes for CASSYSFGGSGELFF.

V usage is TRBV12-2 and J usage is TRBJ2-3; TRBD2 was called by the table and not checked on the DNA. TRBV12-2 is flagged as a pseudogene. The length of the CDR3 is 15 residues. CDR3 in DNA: TGTGCAAGTCGCTTATTAACTAGCGTAGGTAATACGCAGTATTTT. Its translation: CASRLLTSVGNTQYF.

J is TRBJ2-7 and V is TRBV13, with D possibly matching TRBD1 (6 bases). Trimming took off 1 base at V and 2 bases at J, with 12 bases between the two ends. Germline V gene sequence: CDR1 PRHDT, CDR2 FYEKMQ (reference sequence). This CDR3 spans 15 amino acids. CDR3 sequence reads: CASSLEGELAYEQYF. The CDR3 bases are TGTGCCAGCAGCTTAGAGGGGGAGTTGGCCTACGAGCAGTACTTC.

The CDR3 sequence is CASSPGRGGSPLHF. Here the CDR3 DNA reads TGTGCCAGCTCCCCGGGGAGGGGTGGATCACCCCTCCACTTT. J is TRBJ1-6 and V is TRBV18; a possible D gene is TRBD1 (5 bases). The CDR3 sequence is 14 residues long. Germline assignment: CDR1 KGHSH and CDR2 LQKENI. V lost 6 bases and J lost 10, with 16 bases in between.

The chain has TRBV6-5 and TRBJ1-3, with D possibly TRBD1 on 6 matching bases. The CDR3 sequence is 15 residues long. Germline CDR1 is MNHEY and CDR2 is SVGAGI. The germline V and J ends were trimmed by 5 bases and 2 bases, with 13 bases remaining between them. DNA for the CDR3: TGTGCCAGCAGTCTAGGGGGATGGGCTGGAAACACCATATATTTT. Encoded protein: CASSLGGWAGNTIYF.

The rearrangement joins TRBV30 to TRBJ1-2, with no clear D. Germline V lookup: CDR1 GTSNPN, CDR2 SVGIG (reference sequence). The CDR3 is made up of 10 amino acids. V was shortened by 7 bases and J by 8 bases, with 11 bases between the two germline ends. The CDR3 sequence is CAFGGLGYTF. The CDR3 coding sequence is TGTGCCTTTGGAGGGTTAGGCTACACCTTC.

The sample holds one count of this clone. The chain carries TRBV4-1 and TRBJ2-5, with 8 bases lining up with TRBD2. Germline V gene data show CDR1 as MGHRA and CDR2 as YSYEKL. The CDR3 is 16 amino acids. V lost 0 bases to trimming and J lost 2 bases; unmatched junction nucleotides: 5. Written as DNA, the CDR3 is TGCGCCAGCAGCCAAGATAGAAGCGGGGGTCAAGAGACCCAGTACTTC. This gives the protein CASSQDRSGGQETQYF.

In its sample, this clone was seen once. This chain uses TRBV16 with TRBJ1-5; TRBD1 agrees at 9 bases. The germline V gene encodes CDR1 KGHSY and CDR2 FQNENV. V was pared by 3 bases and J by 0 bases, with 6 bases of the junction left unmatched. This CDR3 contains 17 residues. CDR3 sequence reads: CASSQPGQGNSNQPQHF. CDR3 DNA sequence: TGTGCCAGCAGCCAGCCGGGACAGGGAAATAGCAATCAGCCCCAGCATTTT.

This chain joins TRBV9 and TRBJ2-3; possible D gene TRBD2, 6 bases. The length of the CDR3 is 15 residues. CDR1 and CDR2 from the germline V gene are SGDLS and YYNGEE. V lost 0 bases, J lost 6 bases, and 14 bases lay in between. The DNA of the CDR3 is TGTGCCAGCAGCGTAGACGGCGGGGCGGGGGATACGCAGTATTTT. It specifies CASSVDGGAGDTQYF.

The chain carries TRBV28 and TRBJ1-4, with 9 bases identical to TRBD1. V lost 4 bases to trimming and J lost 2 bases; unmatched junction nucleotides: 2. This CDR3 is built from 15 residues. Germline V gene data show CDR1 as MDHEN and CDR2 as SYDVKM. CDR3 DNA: TGTGCCAGCAGTTACAGGGGGCTTACTAATGAAAAACTGTTTTTT. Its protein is CASSYRGLTNEKLFF.

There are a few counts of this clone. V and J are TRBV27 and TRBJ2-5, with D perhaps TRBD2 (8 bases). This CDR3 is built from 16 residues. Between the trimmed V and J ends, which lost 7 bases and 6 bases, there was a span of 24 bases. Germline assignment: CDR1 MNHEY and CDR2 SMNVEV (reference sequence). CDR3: CASKGASGSGGKTQYF. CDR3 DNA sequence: TGTGCCAGCAAGGGGGCCAGCGGGAGCGGCGGAAAGACCCAGTACTTC.